Listed here are 28 T cell receptor beta chains from one sample, sequenced in a study of neurological immune-mediated disorders. In TCRdb, the 5' RACE reads were re-called with MiXCR into one record per CDR3 protein. The sample contains roughly 60,000 distinct CDR3 sequences, around 3.8% of which appear only once. Sequenced sample: PBMCs. The receptors stem from a woman in her fifties or sixties with multiple sclerosis.

In this sample, this clonotype turned up many times. The genes are TRBV7-2 and TRBJ2-2, with D uncertain. The CDR3 sequence is 14 residues long. CDR1 SGHTA and CDR2 FQGNSA come from the germline V gene. Trimming took 3 bases from V and 2 from J, leaving 7 bases between them. The CDR3 DNA reads TGTGCCAGCAGCTTTAATGGAAACACCGGGGAGCTGTTTTTT. Protein sequence: CASSFNGNTGELFF.

This clonotype was detected ten times or more. This chain connects TRBV14 to TRBJ2-1, with D unresolved. The V end was cut by 1 base, the J end by 9 bases, with 4 bases between. Germline V gene sequence: CDR1 SGHDN, CDR2 FVKESK. The CDR3 runs 11 residues. DNA of the CDR3: TGTGCCAGCAGCCAAGCGGTTGAGCAGTTCTTC. Translation gives CASSQAVEQFF.

This clonotype has at least ten counts. J is TRBJ2-3 and V is TRBV7-3; 8 nucleotides align to TRBD1. V lost 6 bases to trimming and J lost 4 bases; unmatched junction nucleotides: 6. The CDR3 sequence is 14 residues long. The germline CDR1 and CDR2 sequences are SGHTA and FQGTGA. The CDR3 DNA follows: TGTGCCAGCAGACCTGGACAGGGCTCAGATACGCAGTATTTT. Its protein product is CASRPGQGSDTQYF.

Many counts were recorded for this clonotype. The V gene is TRBV5-1, the J gene TRBJ2-1; a weak D match, TRBD2 (6 bases). The CDR3 runs to 15 residues. The V end lost 4 bases, the J end lost 0 bases, and 11 bases lay between the germline ends. The germline gives CDR1 SGHRS, CDR2 YFSETQ. The CDR3: CASSEPGGSYNEQFF. The CDR3 DNA is TGCGCCAGCAGCGAACCCGGGGGCTCCTACAATGAGCAGTTCTTC.

This clonotype was seen at least ten times. The J gene is TRBJ2-2, the V gene TRBV7-9; no clear D. Trimming shortened V by 5 bases and J by 3 bases, and 4 bases separated the two germline ends. CDR1 is SEHNR and CDR2 is FQNEAQ in the germline V gene (reference sequence). The CDR3 is 12 amino acids. The CDR3 DNA sequence: TGTGCCAGCAGCCGGCACACCGGGGAGCTGTTTTTT. It specifies CASSRHTGELFF.

This clonotype appeared many times. The chain recombines TRBV12-3 or TRBV12-4 with TRBJ2-6; D gene unclear. The CDR3 has 14 residues. V lost 8 bases, J lost 4 bases, and 12 bases lay in between. CDR3 nucleotide sequence: TGTGCCAGCCTCGAACGGAACGGGGCCAACGTCCTGACTTTC. It encodes CASLERNGANVLTF.

This clonotype was recorded many times. V and J are TRBV20-1 and TRBJ2-3, with 8 bases identical to TRBD1. The germline V gene has CDR1 DFQATT and CDR2 SNEGSKA (reference sequence). Unmatched junction bases numbered 5, after V lost 5 bases and J lost 1 base. The CDR3 covers 14 residues. DNA of the CDR3: TGCAGTGCTCTGACAGGGGTAGGCACAGATACGCAGTATTTT. Translating it yields CSALTGVGTDTQYF.

This clonotype was seen ten or more times. V and J are TRBV5-6 and TRBJ1-2; tentative D call: TRBD1 (6 bases). Per the germline V gene, CDR1 is SGHDT and CDR2 is YYEEEE. The length of the CDR3 is 13 residues. Trimming took off 2 bases at V and 4 bases at J, with 9 bases between the two ends. The CDR3 DNA reads as TGTGCCAGCAGCTTCCAGGGGACCTATGGCTACACCTTC. The encoded protein is CASSFQGTYGYTF.

This clonotype was seen repeatedly, ten times or more. A junction end diverges from the germline sequence, so it may reflect a read error. V usage is TRBV29-1 and J usage is TRBJ2-7; 8 bases align to TRBD1. Germline V gene lookup returns CDR1 SQVTM and CDR2 ANQGSEA. This CDR3 contains 13 residues. CDR3 protein: CSVEDRGDYEQYF. CDR3 sequence (DNA): TGCAGCGTGGAAGACAGGGGCGACTACGAGCAGTACTTC.

This clonotype has ten or more counts. This chain uses TRBV7-2 with TRBJ2-7; 11 nucleotides align to TRBD2. This CDR3 spans 15 amino acids. Germline CDR1 SGHTA, CDR2 FQGNSA. V shed 0 bases and J 2 bases; nucleotides not matched to a gene: 0. The DNA of the CDR3 is TGTGCCAGCAGCTTAGCGACTAGCGGGACCTACGAGCAGTACTTC. It encodes CASSLATSGTYEQYF.

In its sample, this clonotype was seen many times. V gene TRBV18 combines with J gene TRBJ2-2; D is unclear. This CDR3 region has 15 residues. Germline-derived CDR1 and CDR2 are KGHSH and LQKENI. Deletions cut 2 bases from V and 3 bases from J, with 10 bases between. Written as DNA, the CDR3 is TGTGCCAGCTCACCAACGATTGGGCACACCGGGGAGCTGTTTTTT. Its translation is CASSPTIGHTGELFF.

The J gene is TRBJ1-1, the V gene TRBV19; D uncertain. Trimming left V 2 bases short and J 0 bases short, with 7 bases between. The CDR3 sequence is 14 residues long. The germline V gene encodes CDR1 LNHDA and CDR2 SQIVND (reference sequence). CDR3 protein: CASSIMLLNTEAFF. For the CDR3, the DNA is TGTGCCAGTAGTATAATGTTATTGAACACTGAAGCTTTCTTT.

This clonotype was observed many times. The chain has TRBV4-3 and TRBJ1-1; D call uncertain. The CDR3 spans 13 residues. Germline lookup yields CDR1 LGHNA and CDR2 YSLEER. The V gene lost 0 bases and the J gene lost 8 bases, with 10 bases spanning the gap. CDR3 loop: CASSQDYTEEAFF. The DNA of the CDR3 is TGCGCCAGCAGCCAAGATTATACGGAAGAAGCTTTCTTT.

The chain combines TRBV11-3 with TRBJ2-2; perhaps TRBD1 as D (6 bases). The CDR3 has 14 amino acids. With 10 bases removed from V and 1 base from J, the gap between germline ends came to 13 bases. The germline CDR1 and CDR2 sequences are SGHNT and YENEEA. The chain's CDR3 is CATRVRGNTGELFF. Written as DNA, the CDR3 is TGTGCCACCCGAGTCAGGGGGAACACCGGGGAGCTGTTTTTT. Full variable domain (remainder filled in from reference TRBV11-3 and TRBJ2-2): EAGVVQSPRYKIIEKKQPVAFWCNPISGHNTLYWYLQNLGQGPELLIRYENEEAVDDSQLPKDRFSAERLKGVDSTLKIQPAELGDSAVYLCATRVRGNTGELFFGEGSRLTVL.

This clonotype was picked up many times. The chain employs TRBV7-2 and TRBJ2-7, with D possibly matching TRBD1 (6 bases). This CDR3 region has 14 residues. Germline V gene lookup returns CDR1 SGHTA and CDR2 FQGNSA. Between the trimmed V and J ends, which lost 5 bases and 2 bases, there was a span of 13 bases. CDR3 in amino acids: CASSRNRATYEQYF. CDR3 coding DNA: TGTGCCAGCAGCCGGAACAGGGCCACCTACGAGCAGTACTTC.

This clonotype was observed at least ten times. The chain links TRBV6-6 to TRBJ2-5; 8 bases match TRBD2. The CDR3 is 14 amino acids. Germline CDR1 is MNHNY and CDR2 is SVGAGI (reference sequence). Losses at the gene ends were 3 bases for V and 4 bases for J; bases not matched to a gene: 4. This CDR3 is CASSYGLAGETQYF. The CDR3 DNA reads TGTGCCAGCAGTTATGGCCTAGCGGGAGAGACCCAGTACTTC.

This clonotype was detected many times. CDR3 sequence: CSARDRAGALFSGNTIYF. CDR3 bases: TGCAGTGCTAGAGATCGGGCAGGTGCCCTTTTCTCTGGAAACACCATATATTTT. This chain connects TRBV20-1 to TRBJ1-3; D is ambiguous. CDR3 length: 18 residues. Between the trimmed V and J ends, which lost 0 bases and 0 bases, there was a span of 18 bases. Germline values: CDR1 DFQATT, CDR2 SNEGSKA (reference sequence).

This clonotype has ten or more counts. The V and J genes are TRBV29-1 and TRBJ2-1, with 9 positions matching TRBD2. CDR1 is SQVTM, CDR2 ANQGSEA, per germline. This CDR3 has 12 amino acids. The ends lost 6 bases at V and 7 bases at J; junction bases unmatched: 4. The CDR3 DNA sequence: TGCAGCGTGAGTAGCGGGAGAAATGAGCAGTTCTTC. Its protein product is CSVSSGRNEQFF.

This clonotype was recorded many times. Its ends do not fully match the called genes, so a read error is possible. In nucleotides, the CDR3 is TGTGCCACCAGTGACCCCCACGGGCCTGACGGGCAGCCCCAGAATTTT. It is translated as CATSDPHGPDGQPQNF. The rearrangement links TRBV24-1 to TRBJ1-5, with D unresolved. There are 16 residues in the CDR3. Germline CDR1 is KGHDR and CDR2 is SFDVKD.

This clonotype was counted ten times or more. CDR3 bases: TGCAGTGCTAGATCCAATAGCGGGAAGTCCTACGAGCAGTACTTC. Its protein is CSARSNSGKSYEQYF. This chain links TRBV20-1 with TRBJ2-7; the match to TRBD2 covers 8 bases. The CDR3 is 15 residues long. The V gene end was trimmed by 2 bases and the J gene end by 1 base; junction bases not matched to a gene: 7. Germline CDR1 is DFQATT and CDR2 is SNEGSKA (reference sequence).

In its sample, this clonotype was seen many times. The V and J genes are TRBV29-1 and TRBJ2-1; D uncertain. The V end lost 6 bases, the J end lost 5 bases, and 11 bases lay between the germline ends. The CDR3 spans 12 residues. CDR1 is SQVTM and CDR2 is ANQGSEA in the germline V gene. The CDR3 nucleotides are TGCAGCGTCTTAAGGAGCCACAATGAGCAGTTCTTC. This encodes CSVLRSHNEQFF.

This clonotype was seen repeatedly, ten times or more. The chain employs TRBV5-1 and TRBJ2-3, with D uncertain. The CDR3 length is 17 residues. V dropped 4 bases and J dropped 0 bases, with 18 bases sitting between them. CDR1 and CDR2 from the germline V gene are SGHRS and YFSETQ. Here the CDR3 reads CASSPIPTALSTDTQYF. CDR3 in DNA: TGCGCCAGCAGCCCGATACCTACAGCGTTAAGCACAGATACGCAGTATTTT.

The V call is TRBV6-2 or TRBV6-3, the J call TRBJ2-4; 7 nucleotides agree with TRBD1. CDR1 is MNHEY, CDR2 SVGEGT, per germline. CDR3 length: 12 amino acids. The ends lost 6 bases at V and 7 bases at J; junction bases unmatched: 3. The CDR3, as DNA: TGTGCCAGCAGACAAGGGGGCAACATTCAGTACTTC. Amino acid sequence: CASRQGGNIQYF.

This clonotype came up many times. This sequence joins TRBV20-1 and TRBJ1-1; the match to TRBD1 covers 7 bases. Germline CDR1 and CDR2: DFQATT and SNEGSKA (reference sequence). V lost 5 bases to trimming and J lost 1 base; unmatched junction nucleotides: 4. The length of the CDR3 is 13 residues. CDR3 sequence: CSADRDRNTEAFF. The CDR3 bases are TGCAGTGCTGACCGGGACAGGAACACTGAAGCTTTCTTT.

This clonotype was counted ten times or more. This sequence joins TRBV12-3 or TRBV12-4 and TRBJ1-4; D ambiguous. The CDR3 length is 14 residues. V was pared by 2 bases and J by 7 bases, with 11 bases between. The CDR3 loop reads CASSLMHTSEKLFF. CDR3 coding DNA: TGTGCCAGCAGTTTAATGCACACGAGTGAAAAACTGTTTTTT.

This clonotype was detected ten times or more. V and J are TRBV7-9 and TRBJ2-7, with 8 nucleotides matching TRBD2. The CDR3 has 15 residues. Germline CDR1 and CDR2: SEHNR and FQNEAQ (reference sequence). The J segment lost 2 bases and the V segment lost 4 bases, leaving 7 bases of the junction unmatched. The CDR3 DNA sequence: TGTGCCAGCAGCTCAATACTAGCGGACCCCTACGAGCAGTACTTC. This encodes CASSSILADPYEQYF.

This clonotype has a count of ten or more. The chain joins TRBV12-3 or TRBV12-4 to TRBJ2-7, with D possibly being TRBD1 (5 bases). V shed 5 bases and J shed 3 bases, with 8 bases lying between them. The CDR3 totals 12 residues. The DNA of the CDR3 is TGTGCCAGCAGTCCCCAGGGCTACGAGCAGTACTTC. It yields the protein CASSPQGYEQYF.

The table lists this clonotype with many counts. CDR3 nucleotide sequence: TGTGCCAGCAGCTTATTGGGTAGCCACGGTGATACGCAGTATTTT. The encoded protein is CASSLLGSHGDTQYF. This sequence joins TRBV7-2 and TRBJ2-3, with unresolved D. The CDR3 spans 15 residues. The V and J ends lost 2 bases and 6 bases respectively, with 15 bases between them. Germline V CDR1 and CDR2: SGHTA, FQGNSA.